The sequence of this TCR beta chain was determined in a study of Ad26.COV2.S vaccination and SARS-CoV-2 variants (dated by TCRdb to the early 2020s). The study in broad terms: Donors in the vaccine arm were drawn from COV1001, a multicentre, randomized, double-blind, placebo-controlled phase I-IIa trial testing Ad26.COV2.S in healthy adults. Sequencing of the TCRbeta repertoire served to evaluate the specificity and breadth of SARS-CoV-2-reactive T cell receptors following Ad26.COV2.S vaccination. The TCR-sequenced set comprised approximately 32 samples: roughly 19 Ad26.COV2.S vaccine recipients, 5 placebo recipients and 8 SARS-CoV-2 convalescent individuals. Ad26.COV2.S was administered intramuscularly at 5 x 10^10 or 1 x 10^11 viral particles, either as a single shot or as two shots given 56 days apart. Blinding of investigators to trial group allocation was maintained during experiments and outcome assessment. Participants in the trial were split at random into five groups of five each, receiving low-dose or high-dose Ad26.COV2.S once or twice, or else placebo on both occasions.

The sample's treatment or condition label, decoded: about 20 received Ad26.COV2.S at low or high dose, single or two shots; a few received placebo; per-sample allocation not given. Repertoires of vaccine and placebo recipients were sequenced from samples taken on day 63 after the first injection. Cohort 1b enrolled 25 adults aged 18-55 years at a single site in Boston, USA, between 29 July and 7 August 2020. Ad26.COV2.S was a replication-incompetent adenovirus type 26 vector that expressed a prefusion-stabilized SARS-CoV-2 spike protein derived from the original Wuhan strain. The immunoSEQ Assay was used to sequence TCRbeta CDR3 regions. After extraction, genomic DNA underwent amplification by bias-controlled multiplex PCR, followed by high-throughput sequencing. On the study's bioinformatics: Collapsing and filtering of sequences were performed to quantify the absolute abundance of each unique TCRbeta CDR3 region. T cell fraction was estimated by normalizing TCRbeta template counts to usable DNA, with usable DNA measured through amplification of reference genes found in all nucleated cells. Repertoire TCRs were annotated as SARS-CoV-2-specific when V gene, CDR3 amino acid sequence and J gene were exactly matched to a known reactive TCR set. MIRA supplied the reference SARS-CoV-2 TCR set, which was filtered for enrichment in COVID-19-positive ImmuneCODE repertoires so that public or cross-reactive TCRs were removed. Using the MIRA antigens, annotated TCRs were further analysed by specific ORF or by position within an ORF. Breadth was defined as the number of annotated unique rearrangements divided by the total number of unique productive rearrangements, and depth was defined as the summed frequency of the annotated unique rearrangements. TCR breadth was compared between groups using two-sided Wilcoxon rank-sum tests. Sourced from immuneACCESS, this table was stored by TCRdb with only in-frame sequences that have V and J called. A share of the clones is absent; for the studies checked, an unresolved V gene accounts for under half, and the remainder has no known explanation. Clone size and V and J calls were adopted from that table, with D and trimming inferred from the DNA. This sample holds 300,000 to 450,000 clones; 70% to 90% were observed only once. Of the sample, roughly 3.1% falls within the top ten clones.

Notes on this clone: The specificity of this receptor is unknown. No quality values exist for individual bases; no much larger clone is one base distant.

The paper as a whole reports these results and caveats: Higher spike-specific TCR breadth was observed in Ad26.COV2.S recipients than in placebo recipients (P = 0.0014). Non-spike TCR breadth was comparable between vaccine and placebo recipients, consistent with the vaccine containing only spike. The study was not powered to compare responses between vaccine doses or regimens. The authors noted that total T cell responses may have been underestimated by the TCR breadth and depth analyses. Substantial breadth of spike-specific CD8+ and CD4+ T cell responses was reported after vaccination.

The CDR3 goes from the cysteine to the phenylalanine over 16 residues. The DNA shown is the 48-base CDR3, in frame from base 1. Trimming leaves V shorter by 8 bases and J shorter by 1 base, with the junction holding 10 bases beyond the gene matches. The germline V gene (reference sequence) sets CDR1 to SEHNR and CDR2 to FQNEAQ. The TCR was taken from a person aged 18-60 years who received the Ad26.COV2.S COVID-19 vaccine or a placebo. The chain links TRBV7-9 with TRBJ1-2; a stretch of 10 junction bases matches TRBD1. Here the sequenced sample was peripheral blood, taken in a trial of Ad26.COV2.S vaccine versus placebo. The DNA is TGTGCCAGCCGCCTACCCCGGGACAGGGGTAACTATGGCTACACCTTC. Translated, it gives CASRLPRDRGNYGYTF. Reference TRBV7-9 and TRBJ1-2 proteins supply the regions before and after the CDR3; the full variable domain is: DTGVSQNPRHKITKRGQNVTFRCDPISEHNRLYWYRQTLGQGPEFLTYFQNEAQLEKSRLLSDRFSAERPKGSFSTLEIQRTEQGDSAMYLCASRLPRDRGNYGYTFGSGTRLTVV.